These 6 T cell receptor beta chains came from one sample sequenced in a study of cytomegalovirus exposure and HLA in healthy donors. With 60 Vbeta and 13 Jbeta primers, the PCR was carried out. Here immunoSEQ multiplex PCR was the method, and the copy in TCRdb shows in-frame clones only, minus some. Of some 110,000 clones in the sample, around 80% are singletons; the top ten hold around 4.3%. The specimen was PBMCs. Every receptor here comes from a man aged 25-45 years in good health and CMV-seropositive.

The CDR3 bases are TGTGCCAGCAGCCAAGTAGGACTAGCGGGTTACACCTACAATGAGCAGTTCTTC. Encoded protein: CASSQVGLAGYTYNEQFF. The chain links TRBV4-2 to TRBJ2-1; the match to TRBD2 covers 11 bases. The length of the CDR3 is 18 residues. Germline lookup yields CDR1 LGHNA and CDR2 YNFKEQ. With 1 base clipped from V and 2 bases from J, the junction kept 7 bases outside the gene matches.

V is TRBV6-4 and J is TRBJ1-2; 8 bases map to TRBD1. V shed 2 bases and J 5 bases; nucleotides not matched to a gene: 7. The CDR3 loop spans 15 amino acids. Germline CDR1 reads MRHNA; CDR2 reads SNTAGT. The CDR3 sequence is CASSDGNRGTYGYTF. DNA for the CDR3: TGTGCCAGCAGTGACGGCAACAGGGGGACGTATGGCTACACCTTC.

This chain connects TRBV5-1 to TRBJ2-7; D perhaps matches TRBD2 (5 bases). Between the trimmed V and J ends, which lost 1 base and 5 bases, there was a span of 10 bases. The CDR3 length is 13 residues. From germline, CDR1 is SGHRS and CDR2 YFSETQ. CDR3 region: CASSLYGVNEQYF. CDR3 in DNA: TGCGCCAGCAGCTTGTACGGGGTCAACGAGCAGTACTTC.

The V gene is TRBV21-1, the J gene TRBJ2-7; the table names TRBD1, a call not compared with the DNA. TRBV21-1 is flagged as a pseudogene. The CDR3 has 17 amino acids. The CDR3 is CASSLHHVWTPTYEQYF. DNA of the CDR3: TGTGCCAGCAGCCTACATCATGTTTGGACACCTACCTACGAGCAGTACTTC.

The chain couples TRBV2 to TRBJ2-1; the match to TRBD2 covers 8 bases. The V and J ends lost 6 bases and 2 bases, in that order; junction bases with no gene match: 3. This CDR3 spans 14 amino acids. Germline CDR1 is SNHLY and CDR2 is FYNNEI. The CDR3 region is CASRGLATYNEQFF. The CDR3 DNA sequence: TGTGCCAGCAGAGGACTAGCCACCTACAATGAGCAGTTCTTC.

The V and J genes are TRBV2 and TRBJ2-7; tentatively, D is TRBD2 (6 bases). The CDR3 consists of 17 residues. The germline CDR1 and CDR2 sequences are SNHLY and FYNNEI. The V and J ends lost 0 bases and 4 bases respectively, with 19 bases between them. The CDR3 sequence is CASSEALPTLGGYEQYF. The CDR3 DNA reads TGTGCCAGCAGTGAAGCGCTTCCCACCCTGGGGGGATACGAGCAGTACTTC.